The rows below give T cell receptor beta chains drawn from one sample of a study of blood T cell repertoires in COVID-19. Assay: immunoSEQ multiplex PCR; the TCRdb copy retains only in-frame clones and omits some. The sample has about 140,000 clones, around 82% seen once. Sequencing input: PBMCs or T cells enriched from blood (not recorded which). These TCRs come from a middle-aged man with acute COVID-19. The CDR3 runs from the conserved cysteine through the conserved F or W. The D gene is left open where the match is weak. Only part of the rows carry a size: once, few, many, or a class if the clone is expanded.

V: TRBV24-1; D: TRBD2; length: 24; J: TRBJ2-1; size: once; DNA: TGTGCCACCGGCCTCTTGGGCCTAGCGGGAGCTTGGGTCTTGTCTACGAGCTCCTACAATGAGCAGTTCTTC; CDR3: CATGLLGLAGAWVLSTSSYNEQFF
V: TRBV19; D: TRBD1; length: 14; J: TRBJ2-7; size: -; DNA: TGTGCCAGTAGCCTGGACAGGGCCGCCTACGAGCAGTACTTC; CDR3: CASSLDRAAYEQYF
V: TRBV30; D: TRBD2; length: 15; J: TRBJ2-1; size: few; DNA: TGTGCCTGGAGTGTATCAGCGGGGGGTTACAATGAGCAGTTCTTC; CDR3: CAWSVSAGGYNEQFF
V: TRBV6-5; D: -; length: 11; J: TRBJ1-1; size: -; DNA: TGTGCCAGCAGGGCGGGGACGAGGGCTTTCTTT; CDR3: CASRAGTRAFF
V: TRBV5-1; D: TRBD2; length: 15; J: TRBJ2-1; size: -; DNA: TGCGCCAGCAGCTTGGTGGGGCTAGCGGGATCTGAGCAGTTCTTC; CDR3: CASSLVGLAGSEQFF
V: TRBV11-2; D: -; length: 13; J: TRBJ1-5; size: -; DNA: TGTGCCAGCAGCTTAAGCGACAATCAGCCCCAGCATTTT; CDR3: CASSLSDNQPQHF
V: TRBV5-1; D: -; length: 14; J: TRBJ2-3; size: -; DNA: TGCGCCAGCAGCTTTGAACACAGCACAGATACGCAGTATTTT; CDR3: CASSFEHSTDTQYF
V: TRBV5-1; D: -; length: 15; J: TRBJ2-4; size: -; DNA: TGCGCCAGTTCCGAGGGTTTACTAGCCAAAAACATTCAGTACTTC; CDR3: CASSEGLLAKNIQYF
V: TRBV7-2; D: -; length: 14; J: TRBJ1-4; size: -; DNA: TGTTCCAGCAGCTTAACTCCAGGGGATGAAAAACTGTTTTTT; CDR3: CSSSLTPGDEKLFF
V: TRBV28; D: -; length: 15; J: TRBJ2-7; size: -; DNA: TGTGCCAGCAGTTTATCCTCCCCCGGGAGCTACGAGCAGTACTTC; CDR3: CASSLSSPGSYEQYF
V: TRBV12-3/TRBV12-4; D: -; length: 13; J: TRBJ1-2; size: few; DNA: TGTGCCAGCAGTTGGGGCCTCGGCTATGGCTACACCTTC; CDR3: CASSWGLGYGYTF
V: TRBV15; D: TRBD2; length: 16; J: TRBJ2-1; size: once; DNA: TGTGCCACCAGCAGAGATTTGGCTAGCGGAGAGAATGAGCAGTTCTTC; CDR3: CATSRDLASGENEQFF
V: TRBV28; D: TRBD1; length: 15; J: TRBJ1-1; size: -; DNA: TGTGCCAGCAGCCAGCCGGACAGGGGGCACACTGAAGCTTTCTTT; CDR3: CASSQPDRGHTEAFF
V: TRBV5-1; D: -; length: 14; J: TRBJ1-4; size: -; DNA: TGCGCCAGCAGCCGGACAGACCCAAATGAAAAACTGTTTTTT; CDR3: CASSRTDPNEKLFF
V: TRBV7-2; D: -; length: 16; J: TRBJ1-3; size: -; DNA: TGTGCCAGCAGCACGTCCGGACCAGGGTCCTCGTCGGACATATATTTT; CDR3: CASSTSGPGSSSDIYF
V: TRBV4-2; D: -; length: 17; J: TRBJ2-7; size: -; DNA: TGTGCCAGCAGCCAATCGGGGGGCGGTGGTGGGGTGTACGAGCAGTACTTC; CDR3: CASSQSGGGGGVYEQYF
V: TRBV6-2/TRBV6-3; D: -; length: 14; J: TRBJ2-5; size: -; DNA: TGTGCCAGCAGTTATGGTGGGGGCGGAGAGACCCAGTACTTC; CDR3: CASSYGGGGETQYF
V: TRBV5-1; D: TRBD1; length: 15; J: TRBJ2-7; size: -; DNA: TGCGCCAGCAGCCCCGGCGGCACGGACAGGGACGAGCAGTACTTC; CDR3: CASSPGGTDRDEQYF
V: TRBV5-1; D: -; length: 12; J: TRBJ2-1; size: -; DNA: TGCGCCAGCAGTTTACATACAGGAGAACAGTTCTTC; CDR3: CASSLHTGEQFF
V: TRBV6-2/TRBV6-3; D: TRBD2; length: 18; J: TRBJ2-3; size: -; DNA: TGTGCCAGCAGTTACAGGCTAGCGGGAGTCCCTCACACAGATACGCAGTATTTT; CDR3: CASSYRLAGVPHTDTQYF
V: TRBV27; D: -; length: 13; J: TRBJ2-7; size: -; DNA: TGTGCCAGCAGTCCACGCGGCTCAAGCGAGCAGTACTTC; CDR3: CASSPRGSSEQYF
V: TRBV24-1; D: -; length: 15; J: TRBJ2-1; size: -; DNA: TGTGCCACCAGTGGCGAAGGGGTATCCTACAATGAGCAGTTCTTC; CDR3: CATSGEGVSYNEQFF
V: TRBV5-4; D: -; length: 15; J: TRBJ2-1; size: -; DNA: TGTGCCAGCAGCTCCTCCGCCGGGGCCTACAATGAGCAGTTCTTC; CDR3: CASSSSAGAYNEQFF